The 6 T cell receptor beta chains listed next were all sequenced from one sample in a study of CD8 T cells in ankylosing spondylitis. TCRdb called the 5' RACE reads again in MiXCR, with one record for every CDR3 protein. The profile shows over 95,000 distinct CDR3 sequences, about 8.6% of them singletons. The specimen sequenced was blood, either unsorted or a sorted T cell fraction (not recorded which). The origin of the receptors is a male donor with ankylosing spondylitis or in good health (not recorded which).

Many counts were recorded for this clonotype. The chain employs TRBV5-1 and TRBJ1-6; tentative D call: TRBD1 (6 bases). The CDR3 runs 14 residues. Germline V CDR1 and CDR2: SGHRS, YFSETQ. The ends were cut back, 4 bases at V and 5 bases at J, with 10 bases in the middle. CDR3 sequence: CASSTRDNNSPLHF. The CDR3 nucleotides read TGCGCCAGCAGCACCCGGGACAATAATTCACCCCTCCACTTT.

This clonotype was recorded many times. This chain links TRBV28 with TRBJ2-7, with D possibly TRBD2 on 5 matching bases. The V gene's germline CDR1 is MDHEN and CDR2 SYDVKM. The CDR3 has 12 amino acids. The V end lost 7 bases, the J end lost 2 bases, and 9 bases lay between the germline ends. The DNA for the CDR3 is TGTGCCAGCACCTTGGGAGCCTACGAGCAGTACTTC. This codes for CASTLGAYEQYF. Using reference TRBV28 and TRBJ2-7 for the parts outside the CDR3, the full variable domain is DVKVTQSSRYLVKRTGEKVFLECVQDMDHENMFWYRQDPGLGLRLIYFSYDVKMKEKGDIPEGYSVSREKKERFSLILESASTNQTSMYLCASTLGAYEQYFGPGTRLTVT.

This clonotype was counted many times. CDR3 loop: CAWEGYGYTF. CDR3 coding DNA: TGTGCCTGGGAGGGCTATGGCTACACCTTC. This chain joins TRBV30 and TRBJ1-2; D is uncertain. From germline, CDR1 is GTSNPN and CDR2 SVGIG (reference sequence). The CDR3 runs 10 residues. The germline V and J ends were trimmed by 5 bases and 4 bases, with 5 bases remaining between them.

This clonotype was detected many times. The chain uses TRBV25-1 and TRBJ2-1, with D possibly TRBD2 on 5 matching bases. The CDR3 covers 14 residues. V lost 4 bases to trimming and J lost 9 bases, with 16 bases between them. In germline, CDR1 is MGHDK, CDR2 SYGVNS. CDR3 sequence: CASSGAGLTREQFF. CDR3 DNA sequence: TGTGCCAGCAGTGGAGCTGGACTCACCCGTGAGCAGTTCTTC. The full variable domain, in which reference TRBV25-1 and TRBJ2-1 provide the parts outside the CDR3, is EADIYQTPRYLVIGTGKKITLECSQTMGHDKMYWYQQDPGMELHLIHYSYGVNSTEKGDLSSESTVSRIRTEHFPLTLESARPSHTSQYLCASSGAGLTREQFFGPGTRLTVL.

This clonotype was counted many times. This rearrangement joins TRBV10-3 to TRBJ2-7; 10 bases are shared with TRBD2. Trimming took 0 bases from V and 4 from J; bases not matched to a gene: 6. Germline V CDR1 and CDR2: ENHRY, SYGVKD. CDR3 length equals 16 residues. The CDR3 DNA reads as TGTGCCATCAGTGAGTCAGCTAGCGGGAGAAAATACGAGCAGTACTTC. Amino acid sequence: CAISESASGRKYEQYF.

This clonotype was observed many times. The chain uses TRBV5-1 and TRBJ1-5; D remains ambiguous. CDR3 length: 15 amino acids. Germline V gene lookup returns CDR1 SGHRS and CDR2 YFSETQ. Trimming removed 1 base from V and 5 bases from J, with 13 bases in between. The CDR3 DNA is TGCGCCAGCAGCTTGTGGGGAACCGGGGATCAGCCCCAGCATTTT. It encodes CASSLWGTGDQPQHF.